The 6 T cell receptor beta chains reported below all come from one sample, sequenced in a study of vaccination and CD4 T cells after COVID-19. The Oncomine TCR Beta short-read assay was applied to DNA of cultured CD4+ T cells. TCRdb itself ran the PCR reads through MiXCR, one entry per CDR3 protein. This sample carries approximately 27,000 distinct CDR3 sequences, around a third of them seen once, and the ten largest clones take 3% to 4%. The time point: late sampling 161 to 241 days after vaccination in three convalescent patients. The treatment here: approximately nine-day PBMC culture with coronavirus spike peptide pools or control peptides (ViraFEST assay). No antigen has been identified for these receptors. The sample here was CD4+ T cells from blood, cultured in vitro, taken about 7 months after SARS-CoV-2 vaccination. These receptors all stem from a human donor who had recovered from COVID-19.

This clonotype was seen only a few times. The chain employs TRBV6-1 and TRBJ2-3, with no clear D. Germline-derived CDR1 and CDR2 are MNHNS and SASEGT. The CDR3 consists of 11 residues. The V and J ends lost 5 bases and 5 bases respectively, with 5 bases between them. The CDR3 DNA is TGTGCCAGCAGTCCGCAAGATACGCAGTATTTT. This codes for CASSPQDTQYF.

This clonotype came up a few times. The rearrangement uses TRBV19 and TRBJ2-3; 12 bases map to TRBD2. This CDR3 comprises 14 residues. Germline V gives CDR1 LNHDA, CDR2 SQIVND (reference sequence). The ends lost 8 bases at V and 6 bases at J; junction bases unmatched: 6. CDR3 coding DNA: TGTGCCAGTCGGACTAGCGGGATGGGCGATACGCAGTATTTT. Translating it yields CASRTSGMGDTQYF.

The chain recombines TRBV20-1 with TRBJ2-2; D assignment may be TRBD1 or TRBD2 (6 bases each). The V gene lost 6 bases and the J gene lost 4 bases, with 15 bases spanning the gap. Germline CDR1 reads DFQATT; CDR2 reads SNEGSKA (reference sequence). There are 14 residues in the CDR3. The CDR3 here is CSAAGGAGTGELFF. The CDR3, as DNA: TGCAGTGCGGCCGGGGGCGCAGGCACCGGGGAGCTGTTTTTT.

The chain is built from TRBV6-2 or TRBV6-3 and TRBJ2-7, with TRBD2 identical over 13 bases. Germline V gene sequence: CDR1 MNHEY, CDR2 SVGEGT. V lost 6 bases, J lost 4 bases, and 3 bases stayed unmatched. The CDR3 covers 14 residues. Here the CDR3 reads CASSTTSGRYEQYF. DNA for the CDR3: TGTGCCAGCAGCACGACTAGCGGGAGGTACGAGCAGTACTTC.

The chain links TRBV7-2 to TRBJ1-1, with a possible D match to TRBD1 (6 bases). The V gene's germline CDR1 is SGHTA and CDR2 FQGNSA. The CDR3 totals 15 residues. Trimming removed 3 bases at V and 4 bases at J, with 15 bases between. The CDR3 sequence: CASSFSRGISTEAFF. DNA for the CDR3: TGTGCCAGCAGCTTTTCCAGGGGCATTTCCACTGAAGCTTTCTTT. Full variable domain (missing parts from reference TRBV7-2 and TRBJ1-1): GAGVSQSPSNKVTEKGKDVELRCDPISGHTALYWYRQSLGQGLEFLIYFQGNSAPDKSGLPSDRFSAERTGGSVSTLTIQRTQQEDSAVYLCASSFSRGISTEAFFGQGTRLTVV.

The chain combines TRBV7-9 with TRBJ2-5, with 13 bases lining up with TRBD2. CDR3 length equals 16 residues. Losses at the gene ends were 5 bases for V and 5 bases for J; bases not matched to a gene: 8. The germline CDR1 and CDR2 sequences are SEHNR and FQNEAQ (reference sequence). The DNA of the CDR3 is TGTGCCAGCAGCGCTACACTAGCGGGAGGGGGGGAGACCCAGTACTTC. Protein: CASSATLAGGGETQYF.